Below are 6 T cell receptor beta chains sequenced from a single sample in a study of blood T cell repertoires in COVID-19. Measured with immunoSEQ multiplex PCR; TCRdb has only the in-frame clones, and not every one. The repertoire holds 100,000 to 150,000 clones, roughly 87% seen once, with around 27% in the top ten. Material for sequencing was peripheral blood. The receptors were sampled from a woman of 80 years or more with acute or convalescent COVID-19.

This chain joins TRBV6-5 and TRBJ2-3; 12 bases align to TRBD2. CDR1 and CDR2 from the germline V gene are MNHEY and SVGAGI. V dropped 10 bases and J dropped 7; count of bases not matched to a gene: 12. This CDR3 is built from 15 residues. The CDR3 DNA is TGTGCCAACAGCCGTCGACTAGCGGGAGAATATACGCAGTATTTT. This sequence encodes CANSRRLAGEYTQYF.

V is TRBV11-2 and J is TRBJ1-6; 7 nucleotides align to TRBD1. The CDR3 totals 15 residues. Germline values: CDR1 SGHAT, CDR2 FQNNGV. V lost 4 bases, J lost 7 bases, and 7 bases stayed unmatched. CDR3 residues: CASSSVGQRNSPLHF. Written as DNA, the CDR3 is TGTGCCAGCAGCTCTGTGGGACAGAGGAATTCACCCCTCCACTTT.

This sequence joins TRBV12-3 or TRBV12-4 and TRBJ2-3; D unresolved. Trimming shortened V by 5 bases and J by 5 bases, and 11 bases separated the two germline ends. This CDR3 region has 13 residues. The CDR3 nucleotides read TGTGCCAGCAGTCCCAACGGTGGAGATACGCAGTATTTT. Protein product: CASSPNGGDTQYF.

The chain carries TRBV2 and TRBJ2-4; 7 bases fit TRBD2. Germline V gene sequence: CDR1 SNHLY, CDR2 FYNNEI. The junction had 1 base not matched to a gene; V was cut back by 5 bases and J by 0 bases. The CDR3 is made up of 14 amino acids. DNA of the CDR3: TGTGCCAGCAGTAGCGGGGTAGCCAAAAACATTCAGTACTTC. Translation gives CASSSGVAKNIQYF.

V gene TRBV15 combines with J gene TRBJ2-7, with a possible D match to TRBD2 (5 bases). The CDR3 contains 13 residues. Trimming took off 0 bases at V and 4 bases at J, with 7 bases between the two ends. Germline values: CDR1 LNHNV, CDR2 YYDKDF (reference sequence). CDR3 protein: CATSRDRRYEQYF. CDR3 coding DNA: TGTGCCACCAGCAGAGATAGGAGGTACGAGCAGTACTTC.

This chain connects TRBV7-2 to TRBJ1-2; D may be TRBD1 (5 bases). Germline V gene lookup returns CDR1 SGHTA and CDR2 FQGNSA. The CDR3 spans 14 residues. Trimming removed 5 bases from V and 4 bases from J, with 14 bases in between. The CDR3 bases are TGTGCCAGCAGCCCGGACACCCTCCTCTATGGCTACACCTTC. Residues: CASSPDTLLYGYTF.